These 16 T cell receptor beta chains were all obtained from the same sample, sequenced in a study of technical replicates of blood from a few donors (TCRdb year 2017). Receptor libraries were prepared by the immunoSEQ multiplex PCR assay. TCRdb stores this immuneACCESS table with in-frame sequences only. Part of the clones is absent; in the studies checked, under half of the shortfall reflects unresolved V genes, and no reason is known for the rest. A total of about 56,000 clones appear in this sample, 90% to 95% of them only once. The biggest ten clones account for 3.5% to 4.5% of the sample. What was sequenced was PBMCs. The receptors originated from a human donor in good health. Some clones in this sample may be carry-over from other donors' samples.

The V call is TRBV5-4, the J call TRBJ2-5; 8 positions agree with TRBD1. This CDR3 comprises 16 residues. The trim removed 3 bases at V and 3 bases at J, leaving 10 bases unmatched. From germline, CDR1 is SGHNT and CDR2 YYREEE (reference sequence). For the CDR3, the DNA is TGTGCCAGCAGCTCAAAAGGACAGGGCAGTAAAGAGACCCAGTACTTC. This sequence encodes CASSSKGQGSKETQYF.

The genes are TRBV19 and TRBJ1-4, with D tentatively TRBD1 (6 bases). The CDR3 length is 11 residues. Germline assignment: CDR1 LNHDA and CDR2 SQIVND (reference sequence). V dropped 11 bases and J dropped 7 bases, with 11 bases sitting between them. The chain's CDR3 is CAAIQGEKLFF. The CDR3 coding sequence is TGTGCCGCGATACAGGGTGAAAAACTGTTTTTT.

The J gene is TRBJ1-1, the V gene TRBV29-1, with D unresolved. Deletions cut 3 bases from V and 0 bases from J, with 8 bases between. Germline V gene lookup returns CDR1 SQVTM and CDR2 ANQGSEA. CDR3 length: 13 amino acids. For the CDR3, the DNA is TGCAGCGTTGATCAGGCCATGAACACTGAAGCTTTCTTT. This gives the protein CSVDQAMNTEAFF.

This CDR3 is CASSPEGTGRNQPQHF. The CDR3 DNA reads as TGTGCCAGCAGCCCGGAAGGGACAGGGCGCAATCAGCCCCAGCATTTT. V and J are TRBV21-1 and TRBJ1-5; the table's D gene call, TRBD1, was not cross checked with the DNA. TRBV21-1 is assigned pseudogene status. The CDR3 consists of 16 residues.

The V call is TRBV5-4, the J call TRBJ1-2; D not certain. Trimming stripped 0 bases from V and 3 bases from J, with 9 bases between. This CDR3 has 14 amino acids. Germline V lookup: CDR1 SGHNT, CDR2 YYREEE (reference sequence). The CDR3 nucleotides are TGTGCCAGCAGCTTGGCCGGGGTCGACTATGGCTACACCTTC. As protein: CASSLAGVDYGYTF.

The DNA of the CDR3 is TGTGCCAGCAGCCAGCGATTACAGGGCGGGGAGCAGTTCTTC. It encodes CASSQRLQGGEQFF. The chain employs TRBV14 and TRBJ2-1; the D gene is possibly TRBD1 (6 bases). Between the trimmed V and J ends, which lost 3 bases and 10 bases, there was a span of 16 bases. Per germline, CDR1 SGHDN and CDR2 FVKESK. This CDR3 is 14 amino acids long.

The chain combines TRBV5-6 with TRBJ2-1; weak D call: TRBD1 (6 bases). Germline V lookup: CDR1 SGHDT, CDR2 YYEEEE. The CDR3 is 15 residues long. V shed 3 bases and J shed 7 bases, with 17 bases lying between them. The CDR3 here is CASSWGLDSVNEQFF. CDR3 bases: TGTGCCAGCAGCTGGGGGCTCGATTCCGTAAATGAGCAGTTCTTC.

J is TRBJ2-7 and V is TRBV18, with TRBD1 matching over 11 bases. Per germline, CDR1 KGHSH and CDR2 LQKENI. The CDR3 covers 15 residues. After removal of 3 bases from V and 6 bases from J, the junction contained 7 bases not matched to a gene. The CDR3 loop is CASSPRQGQGGEQYF. The DNA of the CDR3 is TGTGCCAGCTCACCCAGACAGGGACAGGGGGGCGAGCAGTACTTC.

The chain employs TRBV6-5 and TRBJ1-2, with D possibly TRBD1 on 6 matching bases. V was shortened by 3 bases and J by 5 bases, with 10 bases between the two germline ends. The CDR3 is made up of 13 amino acids. The germline CDR1 and CDR2 sequences are MNHEY and SVGAGI. Written as DNA, the CDR3 is TGTGCCAGCAGTTATAAGGGGGAATATGGCTACACCTTC. This encodes CASSYKGEYGYTF.

J is TRBJ2-3 and V is TRBV30; tentative D call: TRBD2 (5 bases). CDR1 and CDR2 from the germline V gene are GTSNPN and SVGIG (reference sequence). With 4 bases removed from V and 0 bases from J, the gap between germline ends came to 11 bases. CDR3 length: 14 residues. Written as DNA, the CDR3 is TGTGCCTGGAAGTATGGCGGGAGCACAGATACGCAGTATTTT. Translated: CAWKYGGSTDTQYF.

The CDR3 DNA reads TGTGCCAGCAGCTTAGCGCGTGTTTTTGTTCGGACAGGGAGCGATAATTCACCCCTCCACTTT. Its translation is CASSLARVFVRTGSDNSPLHF. This chain uses TRBV7-8 with TRBJ1-6, with 8 bases matching TRBD1. The CDR3 length is 21 residues. After removal of 0 bases from V and 5 bases from J, the junction contained 18 bases not matched to a gene. Germline V gene data show CDR1 as SGHVS and CDR2 as FQNEAQ.

This sequence joins TRBV6-6 and TRBJ2-7; D not resolved. V was trimmed by 0 bases and J by 6 bases, leaving 18 bases between them. The germline V gene encodes CDR1 MNHNY and CDR2 SVGAGI (reference sequence). The length of the CDR3 is 16 residues. The CDR3 coding sequence is TGTGCCAGCAGTTACTCAGGCGTGTTTGGAGAGGCCGAGCAGTACTTC. Protein product: CASSYSGVFGEAEQYF.

The chain has TRBV2 and TRBJ2-7, with D unresolved. The V gene's germline CDR1 is SNHLY and CDR2 FYNNEI. The CDR3 runs 11 residues. V was trimmed by 6 bases and J by 6 bases, leaving 9 bases between them. The CDR3 protein is CASRRWSEQYF. CDR3 DNA sequence: TGTGCCAGCAGACGGTGGTCCGAGCAGTACTTC. The full variable domain, completed using reference TRBV2 and TRBJ2-7, is EPEVTQTPSHQVTQMGQEVILRCVPISNHLYFYWYRQILGQKVEFLVSFYNNEISEKSEIFDDQFSVERPDGSNFTLKIRSTKLEDSAMYFCASRRWSEQYFGPGTRLTVT.

This chain links TRBV5-4 with TRBJ2-2; possibly TRBD1 for D (6 bases). The CDR3 covers 17 residues. Trimming left V 4 bases short and J 0 bases short, with 16 bases between. Germline CDR1 is SGHNT and CDR2 is YYREEE (reference sequence). DNA of the CDR3: TGTGCCAGCAGCCAAGAGGGGGTAGCCGCGAACACCGGGGAGCTGTTTTTT. Translated, it gives CASSQEGVAANTGELFF.

This clone was observed a few times. V gene TRBV5-6 combines with J gene TRBJ2-7, with TRBD2 matching over 9 bases. The V segment lost 2 bases and the J segment 4 bases; nucleotides outside the gene matches: 13. Germline CDR1 is SGHDT and CDR2 is YYEEEE. The CDR3 totals 17 residues. The CDR3 here is CASSFLTGGGAFYEQYF. CDR3 nucleotides: TGTGCCAGCAGCTTCCTAACGGGCGGGGGGGCCTTTTACGAGCAGTACTTC.

The J gene is TRBJ1-1, the V gene TRBV13; D is ambiguous. V was trimmed by 3 bases and J by 1 base, leaving 9 bases between them. The length of the CDR3 is 14 residues. CDR1 PRHDT and CDR2 FYEKMQ come from the germline V gene (reference sequence). CDR3: CASSFPTGNTEAFF. The CDR3 region has the DNA TGTGCCAGCAGCTTCCCGACGGGGAACACTGAAGCTTTCTTT.